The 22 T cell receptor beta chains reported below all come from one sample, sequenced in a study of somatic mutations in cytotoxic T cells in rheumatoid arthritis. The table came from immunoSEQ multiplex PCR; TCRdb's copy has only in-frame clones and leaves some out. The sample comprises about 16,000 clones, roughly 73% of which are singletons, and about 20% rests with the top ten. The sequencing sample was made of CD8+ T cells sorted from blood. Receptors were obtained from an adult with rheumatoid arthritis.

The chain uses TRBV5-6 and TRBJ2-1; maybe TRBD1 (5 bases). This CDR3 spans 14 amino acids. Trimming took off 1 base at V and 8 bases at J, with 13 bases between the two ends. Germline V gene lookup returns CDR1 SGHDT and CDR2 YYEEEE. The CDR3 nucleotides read TGTGCCAGCAGCTTGCCGGACGTAGGGGATGAGCAGTTCTTC. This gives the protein CASSLPDVGDEQFF.

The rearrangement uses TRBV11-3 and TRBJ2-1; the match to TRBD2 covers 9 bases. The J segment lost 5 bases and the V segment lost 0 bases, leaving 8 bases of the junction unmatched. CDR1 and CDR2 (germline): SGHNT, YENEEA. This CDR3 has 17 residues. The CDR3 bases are TGTGCCAGCAGCTTAGATGTTAGCGGGAGTGGGAACAATGAGCAGTTCTTC. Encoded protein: CASSLDVSGSGNNEQFF. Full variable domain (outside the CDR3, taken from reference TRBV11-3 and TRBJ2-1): EAGVVQSPRYKIIEKKQPVAFWCNPISGHNTLYWYLQNLGQGPELLIRYENEEAVDDSQLPKDRFSAERLKGVDSTLKIQPAELGDSAVYLCASSLDVSGSGNNEQFFGPGTRLTVL.

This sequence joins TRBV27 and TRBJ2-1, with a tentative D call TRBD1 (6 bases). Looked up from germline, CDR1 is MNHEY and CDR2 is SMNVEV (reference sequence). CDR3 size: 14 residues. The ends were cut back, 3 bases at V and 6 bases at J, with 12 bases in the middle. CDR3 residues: CASSFGQGLNEQFF. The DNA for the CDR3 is TGTGCCAGCAGTTTCGGCCAGGGGCTCAATGAGCAGTTCTTC.

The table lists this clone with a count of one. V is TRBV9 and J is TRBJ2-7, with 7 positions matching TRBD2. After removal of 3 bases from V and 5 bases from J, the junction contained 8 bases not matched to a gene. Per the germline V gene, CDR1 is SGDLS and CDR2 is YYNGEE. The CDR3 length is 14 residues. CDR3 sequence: CASSGAGELDEQYF. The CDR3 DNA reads TGTGCCAGCAGCGGTGCGGGAGAGTTGGACGAGCAGTACTTC.

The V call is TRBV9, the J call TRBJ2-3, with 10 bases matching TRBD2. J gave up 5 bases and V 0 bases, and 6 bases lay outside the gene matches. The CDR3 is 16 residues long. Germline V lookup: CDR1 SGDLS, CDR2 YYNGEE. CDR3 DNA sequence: TGTGCCAGCAGCGTAGCAGTAGCGGGAGGATTAGATACGCAGTATTTT. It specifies CASSVAVAGGLDTQYF.

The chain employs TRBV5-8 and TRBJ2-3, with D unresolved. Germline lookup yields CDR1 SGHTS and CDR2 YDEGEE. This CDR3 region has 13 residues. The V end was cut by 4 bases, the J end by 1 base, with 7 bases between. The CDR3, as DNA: TGTGCCAGCAGCCTAGTGGGCACAGATACGCAGTATTTT. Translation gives CASSLVGTDTQYF.

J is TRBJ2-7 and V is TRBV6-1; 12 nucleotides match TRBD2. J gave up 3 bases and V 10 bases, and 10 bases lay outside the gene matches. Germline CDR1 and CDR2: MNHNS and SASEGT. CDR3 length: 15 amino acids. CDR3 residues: CAISSGRALGYEQYF. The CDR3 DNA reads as TGTGCCATTTCTAGCGGGAGGGCCCTCGGCTACGAGCAGTACTTC.

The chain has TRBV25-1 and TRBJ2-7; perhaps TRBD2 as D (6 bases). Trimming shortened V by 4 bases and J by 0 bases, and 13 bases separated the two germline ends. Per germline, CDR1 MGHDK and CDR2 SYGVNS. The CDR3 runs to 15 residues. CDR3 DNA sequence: TGTGCCAGCAGTGTAGGGGACTCGAGCTCCTACGAGCAGTACTTC. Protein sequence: CASSVGDSSSYEQYF.

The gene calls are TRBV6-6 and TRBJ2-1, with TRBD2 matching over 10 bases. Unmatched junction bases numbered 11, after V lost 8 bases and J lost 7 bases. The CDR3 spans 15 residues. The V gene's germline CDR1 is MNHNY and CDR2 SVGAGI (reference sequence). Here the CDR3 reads CASLHPSGRVNEQFF. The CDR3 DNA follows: TGTGCCAGCCTCCACCCAAGCGGGAGGGTGAATGAGCAGTTCTTC.

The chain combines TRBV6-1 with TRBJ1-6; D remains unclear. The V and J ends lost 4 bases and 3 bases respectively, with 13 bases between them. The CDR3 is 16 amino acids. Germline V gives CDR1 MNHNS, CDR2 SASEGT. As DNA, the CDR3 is TGTGCCAGCAGTGTACCTGGACGGGACTATAATTCACCCCTCCACTTT. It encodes CASSVPGRDYNSPLHF.

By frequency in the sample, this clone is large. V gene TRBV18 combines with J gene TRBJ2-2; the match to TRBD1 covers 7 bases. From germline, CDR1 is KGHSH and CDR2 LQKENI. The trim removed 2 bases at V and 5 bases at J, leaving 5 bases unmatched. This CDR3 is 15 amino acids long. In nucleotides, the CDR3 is TGTGCCAGCTCACCAGCCACAGGGGAAACCGGGGAGCTGTTTTTT. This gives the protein CASSPATGETGELFF.

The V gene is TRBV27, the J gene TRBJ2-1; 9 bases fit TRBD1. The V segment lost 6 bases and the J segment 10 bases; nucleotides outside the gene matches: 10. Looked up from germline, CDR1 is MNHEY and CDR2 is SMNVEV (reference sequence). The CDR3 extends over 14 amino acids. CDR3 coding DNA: TGTGCCAGCAGGGACAGGGGATGGGAATGGGAGCAGTTCTTC. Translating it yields CASRDRGWEWEQFF.

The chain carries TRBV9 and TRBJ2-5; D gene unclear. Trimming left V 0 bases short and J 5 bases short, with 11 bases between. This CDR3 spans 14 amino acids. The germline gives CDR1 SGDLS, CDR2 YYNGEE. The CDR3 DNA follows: TGTGCCAGCAGCGTAGAGGGCAGCTTCGAGACCCAGTACTTC. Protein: CASSVEGSFETQYF.

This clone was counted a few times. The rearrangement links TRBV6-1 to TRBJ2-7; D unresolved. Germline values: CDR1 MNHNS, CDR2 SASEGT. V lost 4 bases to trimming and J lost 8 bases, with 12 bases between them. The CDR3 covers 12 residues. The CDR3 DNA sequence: TGTGCCAGCAGTGGATACTCTCCCCAGCAGTACTTC. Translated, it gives CASSGYSPQQYF.

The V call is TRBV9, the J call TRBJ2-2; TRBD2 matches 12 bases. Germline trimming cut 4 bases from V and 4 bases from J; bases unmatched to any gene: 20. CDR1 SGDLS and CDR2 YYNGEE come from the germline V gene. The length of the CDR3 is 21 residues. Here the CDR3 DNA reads TGTGCCAGCAGCATCCCCTCCCGGGAGACTAGCGGGAGTCTCGGCACCGGGGAGCTGTTTTTT. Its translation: CASSIPSRETSGSLGTGELFF.

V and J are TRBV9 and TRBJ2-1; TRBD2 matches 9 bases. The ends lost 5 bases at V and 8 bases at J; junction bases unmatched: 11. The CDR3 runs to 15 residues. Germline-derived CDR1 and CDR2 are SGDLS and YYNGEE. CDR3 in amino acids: CASSPSGKAPDEQFF. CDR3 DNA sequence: TGTGCCAGCAGTCCTAGCGGGAAAGCCCCCGATGAGCAGTTCTTC.

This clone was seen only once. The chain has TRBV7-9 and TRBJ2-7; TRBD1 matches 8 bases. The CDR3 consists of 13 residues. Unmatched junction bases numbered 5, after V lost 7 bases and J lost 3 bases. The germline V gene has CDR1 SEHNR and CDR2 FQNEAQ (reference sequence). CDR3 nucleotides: TGTGCCAGCACCGTAGGACAGGGCTACGAGCAGTACTTC. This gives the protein CASTVGQGYEQYF.

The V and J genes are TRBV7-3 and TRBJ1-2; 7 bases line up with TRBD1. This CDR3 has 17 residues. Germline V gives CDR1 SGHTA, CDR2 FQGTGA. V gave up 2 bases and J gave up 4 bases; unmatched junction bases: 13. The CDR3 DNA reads TGTGCCAGCAGCTTAGGGGCAGGGACAGAGGCGGGCTATGGCTACACCTTC. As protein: CASSLGAGTEAGYGYTF.

CDR3 in amino acids: CASSYSDPNTGELFF. The CDR3 DNA sequence: TGTGCCAGCAGTTACTCGGACCCCAACACCGGGGAGCTGTTTTTT. V usage is TRBV6-6 and J usage is TRBJ2-2; no clear D. The germline gives CDR1 MNHNY, CDR2 SVGAGI (reference sequence). This CDR3 is 15 amino acids long. V lost 0 bases and J 2 bases, leaving 7 bases between the germline ends.

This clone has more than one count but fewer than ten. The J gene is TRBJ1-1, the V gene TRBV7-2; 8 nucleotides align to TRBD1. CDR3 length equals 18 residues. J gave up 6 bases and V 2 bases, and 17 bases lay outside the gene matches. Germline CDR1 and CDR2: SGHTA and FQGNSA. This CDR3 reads CASSLTHALSTGEAEAFF. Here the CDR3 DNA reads TGTGCCAGCAGCTTAACCCACGCCCTCTCGACAGGGGAGGCTGAAGCTTTCTTT.

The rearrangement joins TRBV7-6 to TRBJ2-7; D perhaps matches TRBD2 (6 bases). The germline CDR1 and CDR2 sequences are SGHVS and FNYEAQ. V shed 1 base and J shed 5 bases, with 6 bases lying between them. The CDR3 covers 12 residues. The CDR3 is CASSLVADEQYF. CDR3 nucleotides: TGTGCCAGCAGCTTAGTAGCGGACGAGCAGTACTTC.

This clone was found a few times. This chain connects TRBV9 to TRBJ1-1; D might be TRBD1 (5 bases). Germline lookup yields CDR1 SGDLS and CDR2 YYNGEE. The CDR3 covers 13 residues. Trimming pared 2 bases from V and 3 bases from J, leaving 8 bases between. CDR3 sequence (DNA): TGTGCCAGCAGCGTCACAGGTTACACTGAAGCTTTCTTT. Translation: CASSVTGYTEAFF.